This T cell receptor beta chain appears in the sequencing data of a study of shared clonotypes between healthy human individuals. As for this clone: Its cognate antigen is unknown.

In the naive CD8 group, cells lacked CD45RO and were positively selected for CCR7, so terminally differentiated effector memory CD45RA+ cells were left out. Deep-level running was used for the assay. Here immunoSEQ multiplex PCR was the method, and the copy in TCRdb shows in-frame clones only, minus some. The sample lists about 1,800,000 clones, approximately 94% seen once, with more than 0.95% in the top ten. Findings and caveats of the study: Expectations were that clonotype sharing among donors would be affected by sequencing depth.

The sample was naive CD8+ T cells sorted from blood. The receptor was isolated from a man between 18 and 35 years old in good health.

The CDR3 DNA follows: TGTGCCAGCAGTTTAGACGAAACAGGGGGCGGCTACACCTTC. The encoded protein is CASSLDETGGGYTF. The genes are TRBV27 and TRBJ1-2; 9 nucleotides align to TRBD1. This CDR3 comprises 14 residues. Germline CDR1 reads MNHEY; CDR2 reads SMNVEV (reference sequence). V shed 2 bases, J shed 8 bases, and the junction held 6 bases outside the gene matches.